This entry lists 15 T cell receptor beta chains sequenced from one sample in a study of PD-L1 blockade in urothelial cancer. Time point denoted: peripheral blood 6 weeks after treatment start. Sequenced by immunoSEQ multiplex PCR; TCRdb stores in-frame clones only, minus some. Here the sample spans about 50,000 clones, roughly 88% being singletons. Sequencing used PBMCs, obtained around atezolizumab (anti-PD-L1) treatment. Receptor source: a man between 50 and 59 years old with urothelial cancer.

As regards this clone: Other nucleotide sequences from this sample produce the same CDR3. This chain connects TRBV2 to TRBJ2-7; possibly TRBD1 for D (6 bases). Germline CDR1 SNHLY, CDR2 FYNNEI. The CDR3 runs to 12 residues. V gave up 6 bases and J gave up 2 bases, with 8 bases separating them. CDR3 in DNA: TGTGCCAGCAGGGACAGCCCCTACGAGCAGTACTTC. This sequence encodes CASRDSPYEQYF. Full variable domain (remainder filled in from reference TRBV2 and TRBJ2-7): EPEVTQTPSHQVTQMGQEVILRCVPISNHLYFYWYRQILGQKVEFLVSFYNNEISEKSEIFDDQFSVERPDGSNFTLKIRSTKLEDSAMYFCASRDSPYEQYFGPGTRLTVT.

The V and J genes are TRBV10-1 and TRBJ2-1; D remains unclear. The germline CDR1 and CDR2 sequences are WNHNN and SYGVQD (reference sequence). Trimming cost V 8 bases and J 6 bases, with 8 bases left between them. The CDR3 contains 11 residues. The CDR3 DNA follows: TGCGCCAGCGGGTACAGCAATGAGCAGTTCTTC. Amino acids: CASGYSNEQFF.

This rearrangement joins TRBV10-2 to TRBJ2-3; perhaps TRBD1 as D (5 bases). CDR1 is WSHSY and CDR2 is SAAADI in the germline V gene. V was clipped by 1 base and J by 2 bases, with 10 bases between them. The length of the CDR3 is 15 residues. CDR3 in amino acids: CASSEWGWNTDTQYF. CDR3 sequence (DNA): TGCGCCAGCAGTGAGTGGGGCTGGAACACAGATACGCAGTATTTT.

This chain links TRBV7-2 with TRBJ2-1; a weak D match, TRBD2 (6 bases). V lost 0 bases and J lost 13, with 19 bases in between. CDR1 SGHTA and CDR2 FQGNSA come from the germline V gene. This CDR3 is 15 amino acids long. The CDR3 sequence: CASSLAKLAGVHQFF. CDR3 in DNA: TGTGCCAGCAGCTTAGCGAAACTAGCCGGAGTGCACCAGTTCTTC.

This sequence joins TRBV5-6 and TRBJ2-2, with a possible D match to TRBD1 (5 bases). Trimming shortened V by 1 base and J by 7 bases, and 14 bases separated the two germline ends. The V gene's germline CDR1 is SGHDT and CDR2 YYEEEE. The CDR3 covers 15 residues. The CDR3 loop is CASSLPGSPSGELFF. The CDR3 coding sequence is TGTGCCAGCAGCTTGCCAGGGTCCCCAAGCGGGGAGCTGTTTTTT.

The chain couples TRBV14 to TRBJ1-1; a weak D match, TRBD1 (5 bases). Between the trimmed V and J ends, which lost 3 bases and 0 bases, there was a span of 8 bases. In germline, CDR1 is SGHDN, CDR2 FVKESK. This CDR3 contains 14 residues. The CDR3 is CASSHRVMNTEAFF. The DNA of the CDR3 is TGTGCCAGCAGCCACAGGGTAATGAACACTGAAGCTTTCTTT.

The J gene is TRBJ1-5, the V gene TRBV9, with 8 bases fitting TRBD1. Germline trimming cut 0 bases from V and 6 bases from J; bases unmatched to any gene: 11. Germline CDR1 is SGDLS and CDR2 is YYNGEE. The CDR3 is made up of 17 amino acids. CDR3 DNA: TGTGCCAGCAGCGTAGGTCCAGGACAGGGCGACCCTCAGCCCCAGCATTTT. Translated: CASSVGPGQGDPQPQHF.

This chain links TRBV28 with TRBJ2-3; no definite D call. V was pared by 0 bases and J by 4 bases, with 11 bases between. CDR1 and CDR2 from the germline V gene are MDHEN and SYDVKM. This CDR3 is 15 amino acids long. The CDR3 sequence is CASSLWAAISDTQYF. CDR3 DNA sequence: TGTGCCAGCAGTTTATGGGCGGCTATCTCAGATACGCAGTATTTT.

The rearrangement links TRBV7-9 to TRBJ2-5; TRBD1 aligns across 8 bases. This CDR3 comprises 15 residues. Germline V gene data show CDR1 as SEHNR and CDR2 as FQNEAQ (reference sequence). The V segment lost 2 bases and the J segment 3 bases; nucleotides outside the gene matches: 5. Here the CDR3 reads CASSLRTGQKETQYF. Written as DNA, the CDR3 is TGTGCCAGCAGCTTAAGGACAGGGCAAAAAGAGACCCAGTACTTC.

The chain carries TRBV2 and TRBJ2-1; 9 bases match TRBD1. The CDR3 contains 14 residues. Germline lookup yields CDR1 SNHLY and CDR2 FYNNEI. V shed 5 bases, J shed 8 bases, and the junction held 7 bases outside the gene matches. Written as DNA, the CDR3 is TGTGCCAGCAGTCCCAGACAGGGGGGGGATGAGCAGTTCTTC. This translates into CASSPRQGGDEQFF.

This rearrangement joins TRBV27 to TRBJ1-2; 10 bases are shared with TRBD1. The ends lost 0 bases at V and 6 bases at J; junction bases unmatched: 7. CDR1 is MNHEY, CDR2 SMNVEV, per germline (reference sequence). This CDR3 has 16 residues. CDR3 DNA sequence: TGTGCCAGCAGTTTATCGCGACAGGGGGCGAGGGATGGCTACACCTTC. It encodes CASSLSRQGARDGYTF.

The chain is built from TRBV28 and TRBJ1-5; maybe TRBD1 (5 bases). Deletions cut 7 bases from V and 2 bases from J, with 15 bases between. The CDR3 is 15 residues long. In germline, CDR1 is MDHEN, CDR2 SYDVKM. Here the CDR3 DNA reads TGTGCCAGCAAACTGCAGGGTAGTCGCAATCAGCCCCAGCATTTT. It specifies CASKLQGSRNQPQHF.

This rearrangement joins TRBV5-4 to TRBJ2-1; D might be TRBD2 (6 bases). Germline-derived CDR1 and CDR2 are SGHNT and YYREEE (reference sequence). The CDR3 is 17 amino acids. Trimming removed 2 bases at V and 5 bases at J, with 20 bases between. The CDR3 sequence is CASSLIRGGTGDNEQFF. CDR3 sequence (DNA): TGTGCCAGCAGCTTAATTAGGGGCGGGACCGGGGACAATGAGCAGTTCTTC.

The V call is TRBV5-4, the J call TRBJ2-3; 8 positions agree with TRBD2. The CDR3 loop spans 17 amino acids. V shed 2 bases, J shed 1 base, and the junction held 9 bases outside the gene matches. Germline V lookup: CDR1 SGHNT, CDR2 YYREEE (reference sequence). Here the CDR3 reads CASSFIGGGHGTDTQYF. The CDR3 DNA is TGTGCCAGCAGCTTTATCGGCGGGGGGCATGGCACAGATACGCAGTATTTT. The entire variable domain, with the rest obtained from reference TRBV5-4 and TRBJ2-3, is as follows: ETGVTQSPTHLIKTRGQQVTLRCSSQSGHNTVSWYQQALGQGPQFIFQYYREEENGRGNFPPRFSGLQFPNYSSELNVNALELDDSALYLCASSFIGGGHGTDTQYFGPGTRLTVL.

The rearrangement links TRBV9 to TRBJ1-4, with a possible D match to TRBD1 (5 bases). V was trimmed by 4 bases and J by 4 bases, leaving 14 bases between them. The CDR3 is 15 residues long. Germline V gene data show CDR1 as SGDLS and CDR2 as YYNGEE. The DNA of the CDR3 is TGTGCCAGCAGCCCCTCGACAGCCAATAATGAAAAACTGTTTTTT. It codes for CASSPSTANNEKLFF.